This T cell receptor beta chain was captured in a study of T cell repertoires in cytomegalovirus infection. Study-level background: In public TCR beta signatures, there were indications of both CMV infection and matching HLA type. Study-level findings and limits: Clonotype analysis showed dominance of the ex vivo response by HLA-C-restricted CMV-specific TCR beta clonotypes.

Via MiXCR, TCRdb re-called the reads, giving one row per CDR3 protein. The sample lists some 700,000 distinct CDR3 sequences; roughly 36% were seen once. V was trimmed by 8 bases and J by 2 bases, leaving 6 bases between them. The CDR3 has 12 residues. Germline V lookup: CDR1 LGHDT, CDR2 YNNKEL (reference sequence). Regarding this clonotype: As yet, its antigen is unknown.

The V gene is TRBV3-1, the J gene TRBJ2-2, with D uncertain. The specimen comprised cultured PBMCs, sampled from culture after CMV antigen stimulation. This receptor was obtained from a human donor in good health (CMV status not recorded). Some clones in this sample may be carry-over from other donors' samples. In DNA, the CDR3 is TGTGCCAGCGGGATCAACACCGGGGAGCTGTTTTTT. Translating gives CASGINTGELFF.